Sequencing of this T cell receptor (beta chain) was carried out in a study of shared clonotypes between healthy human individuals. As for the study in general: Three plates were used per donor for CD4 naive, three for CD4 memory, two for CD8 naive and one for CD8 memory.

Points from the study as a whole: Tissue TCR repertoires likely differ from these blood-only repertoires. Shared clonotypes across all four donors exceeded non-shared ones in generation probability.

As handled by the study authors: Junction-only sequences without quality scores came from ImmunoSEQ, so filtering differed. Here immunoSEQ multiplex PCR was the method, and the copy in TCRdb shows in-frame clones only, minus some. V, J and clone size are taken as reported in that table, and D and trimming were inferred from the DNA itself. The sample shows about 1.1 million clones, approximately 75% of them seen only once. CDR3 length equals 14 residues. Germline V gene lookup returns CDR1 LGHNA and CDR2 YNFKEQ. V shed 4 bases and J shed 7 bases, with 16 bases lying between them. This clone came up a few times. What it binds is not known.

The chain has TRBV4-2 and TRBJ1-2; D unresolved. The sequenced material came from memory CD4+ T cells from PBMCs. Indicated subset: CD45RA-negative fraction. The clonotype originates from a man in his late teens or twenties in good health. Some clones in this sample may be carry-over from other donors' samples. The DNA for the CDR3 is TGTGCCAGCAGCCCGCTTGACGGTGAGAGTGGCTACACCTTC. Residues: CASSPLDGESGYTF.